This record covers a single TCR beta chain. Other DNA sequences within the sample encode an identical CDR3. This specimen comes from a study of control samples from healthy donors and cancer patients. Profiling relied on immunoSEQ multiplex PCR, and the TCRdb table lists in-frame clones only, not all of them. The sample lists 100,000 to 150,000 clones; 85% to 95% were seen once. CDR3 length: 18 amino acids. The J segment lost 3 bases and the V segment lost 1 base, leaving 9 bases of the junction unmatched. The germline CDR1 and CDR2 sequences are SGHDN and FVKESK. The chain uses TRBV14 and TRBJ2-2, with 9 bases aligning to TRBD2. The clonotype originates from an elderly man with head and neck cancer. The specimen sequenced was PBMCs. The CDR3 DNA is TGTGCCAGCAGCCAAGCAGCGCTAGCGGGGCTATACACCGGGGAGCTGTTTTTT. Amino acid sequence: CASSQAALAGLYTGELFF.